Each of the 11 T cell receptor gamma chains below was sequenced from the same sample in a study of Vδ1+ human thymocytes. Their specific antigens are unknown. Study-level results: In the thymus, TRG and TRD repertoires looked highly polyclonal with Gaussian CDR3 lengths.

Extracted RNA was reverse transcribed into cDNA. The CDR3 regions were amplified by multiplex PCR from V-gene primers to a constant-region primer. TCRdb re-called the multiplex PCR reads with CATT. This sample has approximately 11,000 gamma-chain clones, with around 42% found just once. Sequencing was performed on Vdelta1+ gamma-delta thymocytes from the thymus. Regarding subset: FACS-sorted CD3+ TCRalphabeta- TCRVdelta1+ TCRVdelta2- thymocytes. These receptors were obtained from a boy in the first two years of life who had congenital heart surgery.

To note about this clone: Different DNA sequences within this sample yield the same CDR3. The rearrangement uses TRGV5 and TRGJ1 or TRGJ2. The J gene comes from matching the DNA to germline here; TCRdb lacks it. CDR3 length: 14 residues. Trimming at V came to 0 bases and at J to 1 base, leaving 3 bases not matched to a gene. From germline, CDR1 is VINAFY and CDR2 YDVSNSKD. The DNA of the CDR3 is TGTGCCACCTGGGACAGGCTCAATTATTATAAGAAACTCTTT. Translation: CATWDRLNYYKKLF.

This rearrangement joins TRGV3 to TRGJ1 or TRGJ2. In the absence of a J gene in TCRdb, the DNA was matched to germline to assign it here. The CDR3 runs to 14 residues. V lost 2 bases, J lost 5 bases, and 9 bases stayed unmatched. Germline CDR1 is VTNTFY and CDR2 is YDVSTARD (reference sequence). The CDR3: CATWDTPPDYKKLF. DNA of the CDR3: TGTGCCACCTGGGACACCCCGCCGGATTATAAGAAACTCTTT.

This clone has just a few counts. The sample holds other DNA sequences that translate to the same CDR3. This chain uses TRGV5 with TRGJ1 or TRGJ2. Because TCRdb records no J gene, it was assigned here through a match of the DNA to germline. Per germline, CDR1 VINAFY and CDR2 YDVSNSKD. There are 11 residues in the CDR3. Trimming cost V 0 bases and J 12 bases; bases outside gene matches: 5. In nucleotides, the CDR3 is TGTGCCACCTGGGACAGGCGGGTGAAACTCTTT. Residues: CATWDRRVKLF.

The chain carries TRGV5 and TRGJ1 or TRGJ2. The CDR3 spans 12 residues. Germline loops: CDR1 VINAFY, CDR2 YDVSNSKD. The J segment lost 9 bases and the V segment lost 0 bases, leaving 5 bases of the junction unmatched. In DNA, the CDR3 is TGTGCCACCTGGGACAGGCCCCTTAAGAAACTCTTT. Translated, it gives CATWDRPLKKLF.

The genes are TRGV3 and TRGJ1 or TRGJ2. The J gene, left out of TCRdb, was set here by checking the DNA against germline. The V segment lost 0 bases and the J segment 9 bases; nucleotides outside the gene matches: 11. Germline loops: CDR1 VTNTFY, CDR2 YDVSTARD (reference sequence). This CDR3 region has 14 residues. The CDR3 DNA is TGTGCCACCTGGGACAGGCCCGGTTGTTTTAAGAAACTCTTT. Encoded protein: CATWDRPGCFKKLF.

This clone has more than one count but fewer than ten. This chain uses TRGV5 with TRGJ1 or TRGJ2. There are 11 residues in the CDR3. Per the germline V gene, CDR1 is VINAFY and CDR2 is YDVSNSKD. J gave up 8 bases and V 6 bases, and 7 bases lay outside the gene matches. The CDR3 protein is CATWLLDKKLF. The CDR3 DNA follows: TGTGCCACCTGGCTATTGGATAAGAAACTCTTT.

The V gene is TRGV4, the J gene TRGJP2. TCRdb carries no J gene annotation; the J gene was assigned here by matching the DNA with germline. The CDR3 sequence is 14 residues long. Germline V lookup: CDR1 EGSTGY, CDR2 YDSYTSSV. V lost 5 bases, J lost 1 base, and 4 bases stayed unmatched. CDR3 DNA sequence: TGTGCCACCTGGGGTGTTAGTAGTGATTGGATCAAGACGTTT. The encoded protein is CATWGVSSDWIKTF.

The chain couples TRGV5 to TRGJ1 or TRGJ2. Matching the DNA to germline supplied the J gene, which TCRdb does not give. Germline CDR1 and CDR2: VINAFY and YDVSNSKD. The CDR3 contains 12 residues. The ends lost 3 bases at V and 5 bases at J; junction bases unmatched: 4. For the CDR3, the DNA is TGTGCCACCTGGGACCTCCATTATAAGAAACTCTTT. Amino acid sequence: CATWDLHYKKLF.

The gene calls are TRGV5 and TRGJ1 or TRGJ2. TCRdb is silent on the J gene; assignment here came from matching the DNA to germline. The trim removed 0 bases at V and 7 bases at J, leaving 6 bases unmatched. CDR1 VINAFY and CDR2 YDVSNSKD come from the germline V gene. The length of the CDR3 is 13 residues. CDR3 loop: CATWDRREYKKLF. The DNA for the CDR3 is TGTGCCACCTGGGACAGGCGTGAATATAAGAAACTCTTT.

This clone came up once. The chain links TRGV4 to TRGJ1 or TRGJ2. The J gene is not listed in TCRdb, so it was assigned here from a DNA match to germline. The CDR3 runs to 12 residues. CDR1 is EGSTGY and CDR2 is YDSYTSSV in the germline V gene. V shed 5 bases and J 5 bases; nucleotides not matched to a gene: 6. The CDR3 DNA reads as TGTGCCACCTGGGCGCCAGATTATAAGAAACTCTTT. It specifies CATWAPDYKKLF.

This clone was seen a handful of times. Other DNA sequences in the same sample also yield this CDR3. The chain has TRGV9 and TRGJ1 or TRGJ2. The germline V gene has CDR1 GITISATS and CDR2 ISYDGTV (reference sequence). The CDR3 totals 11 residues. J was trimmed by 13 bases and V by 1 base; bases with no gene match: 7. The CDR3 bases are TGTGCCTTGTGGGAGGTTTCCAAAAAACTCTTT. It specifies CALWEVSKKLF.